The next 11 T cell receptor beta chains were all read from a single sample in a study of PD-L1 blockade in urothelial cancer. The table came from immunoSEQ multiplex PCR; TCRdb's copy has only in-frame clones and leaves some out. The sample lists roughly 120,000 clones, around 90% occurring once. Described time point: peripheral blood 6 weeks after treatment start. The material sequenced was PBMCs, taken around atezolizumab (anti-PD-L1) treatment. The receptors were sampled from a man in his sixties with urothelial cancer.

In the case of this clone: Compared with germline, one end of the junction differs, possibly owing to a read error. CDR3 region: CASSQSGLSRVF. The CDR3, as DNA: TGCGCCAGCAGCCAGTCGGGACTCTCGCGGGTCTTC. The V gene is TRBV4-1, the J gene TRBJ2-1; D is possibly TRBD2 (6 bases). The CDR3 spans 12 residues. Looked up from germline, CDR1 is MGHRA and CDR2 is YSYEKL.

This clone has a single count. V gene TRBV15 combines with J gene TRBJ2-7, with unresolved D. The germline V gene encodes CDR1 LNHNV and CDR2 YYDKDF (reference sequence). Trimming took 0 bases from V and 6 from J, leaving 6 bases between them. This CDR3 region has 12 residues. CDR3 coding DNA: TGTGCCACCAGCAGAGATCATAGCGAGCAGTACTTC. Amino acid sequence: CATSRDHSEQYF. The variable domain in full, with the rest retrieved from reference TRBV15 and TRBJ2-7, is DAMVIQNPRYQVTQFGKPVTLSCSQTLNHNVMYWYQQKSSQAPKLLFHYYDKDFNNEADTPDNFQSRRPNTSFCFLDIRSPGLGDTAMYLCATSRDHSEQYFGPGTRLTVT.

The gene calls are TRBV7-9 and TRBJ2-1; weak D call: TRBD1 (6 bases). V shed 5 bases and J shed 5 bases, with 13 bases lying between them. The CDR3 totals 14 residues. Germline loops: CDR1 SEHNR, CDR2 FQNEAQ (reference sequence). The CDR3 protein is CASSLTRDNNEQFF. CDR3 nucleotide sequence: TGTGCCAGCAGCCTCACCCGGGACAACAATGAGCAGTTCTTC.

This chain joins TRBV5-4 and TRBJ1-2; D call uncertain. Germline CDR1 SGHNT, CDR2 YYREEE (reference sequence). The CDR3 loop spans 14 amino acids. The germline V and J ends were trimmed by 2 bases and 2 bases, with 10 bases remaining between them. The CDR3 region has the DNA TGTGCCAGCAGCTTCGAGGGAGTAAACTATGGCTACACCTTC. This translates into CASSFEGVNYGYTF.

This chain connects TRBV28 to TRBJ1-5; 8 positions match TRBD1. The CDR3 covers 18 residues. Germline CDR1 reads MDHEN; CDR2 reads SYDVKM. The ends lost 4 bases at V and 5 bases at J; junction bases unmatched: 16. Written as DNA, the CDR3 is TGTGCCAGCAGTTCAGGCCACAACAGGGGGTATAAAGATCAGCCCCAGCATTTT. Protein product: CASSSGHNRGYKDQPQHF. Using reference TRBV28 and TRBJ1-5 for the parts outside the CDR3, the full variable domain is DVKVTQSSRYLVKRTGEKVFLECVQDMDHENMFWYRQDPGLGLRLIYFSYDVKMKEKGDIPEGYSVSREKKERFSLILESASTNQTSMYLCASSSGHNRGYKDQPQHFGDGTRLSIL.

CDR3 residues: CAWSLSGHNEQFF. Here the CDR3 DNA reads TGTGCCTGGAGTTTGTCAGGGCACAATGAGCAGTTCTTC. The chain is built from TRBV30 and TRBJ2-1; D is possibly TRBD1 (5 bases). Between the trimmed V and J ends, which lost 2 bases and 5 bases, there was a span of 10 bases. The germline V gene encodes CDR1 GTSNPN and CDR2 SVGIG (reference sequence). The length of the CDR3 is 13 residues.

V gene TRBV7-3 combines with J gene TRBJ1-5; tentative D call: TRBD1 (5 bases). Trimming shortened V by 5 bases and J by 1 base, and 12 bases separated the two germline ends. Germline CDR1 is SGHTA and CDR2 is FQGTGA. The CDR3 sequence is 15 residues long. CDR3 sequence (DNA): TGTGCCAGCAGCCCACGGGGGGGAAGCAATCAGCCCCAGCATTTT. Protein: CASSPRGGSNQPQHF.

The table lists this clone with a count of one. The rearrangement uses TRBV7-3 and TRBJ2-3, with a possible D match to TRBD2 (5 bases). In germline, CDR1 is SGHTA, CDR2 FQGTGA. The CDR3 spans 13 residues. V lost 5 bases and J 5 bases, leaving 11 bases between the germline ends. The CDR3 DNA reads as TGTGCCAGCAGCCCGAATAGCGAAGATACGCAGTATTTT. This codes for CASSPNSEDTQYF.

The rearrangement joins TRBV4-2 to TRBJ1-2; 7 positions agree with TRBD1. Trimming cost V 0 bases and J 3 bases; bases outside gene matches: 7. CDR1 and CDR2 from the germline V gene are LGHNA and YNFKEQ. The CDR3 has 16 amino acids. CDR3: CASSQDHGRGDYGYTF. The CDR3 nucleotides are TGTGCCAGCAGCCAAGATCACGGCAGGGGGGACTATGGCTACACCTTC.

This chain joins TRBV11-2 and TRBJ2-5; 7 nucleotides align to TRBD2. Germline-derived CDR1 and CDR2 are SGHAT and FQNNGV. V trimming: 1 base; J trimming: 3 bases; junction bases outside the gene matches: 5. This CDR3 comprises 15 residues. CDR3 in amino acids: CASSLVQRGKETQYF. The CDR3 coding sequence is TGTGCCAGCAGCTTAGTCCAGCGGGGAAAAGAGACCCAGTACTTC.

V and J are TRBV29-1 and TRBJ2-5; D remains unclear. The CDR3 is 10 residues long. Trimming cost V 3 bases and J 5 bases, with 4 bases left between them. Germline lookup yields CDR1 SQVTM and CDR2 ANQGSEA. The CDR3 spells CSVDSETQYF. For the CDR3, the DNA is TGCAGCGTTGACTCGGAGACCCAGTACTTC. The variable domain in full, completed from reference TRBV29-1 and TRBJ2-5, reads SAVISQKPSRDICQRGTSLTIQCQVDSQVTMMFWYRQQPGQSLTLIATANQGSEATYESGFVIDKFPISRPNLTFSTLTVSNMSPEDSSIYLCSVDSETQYFGPGTRLLVL.